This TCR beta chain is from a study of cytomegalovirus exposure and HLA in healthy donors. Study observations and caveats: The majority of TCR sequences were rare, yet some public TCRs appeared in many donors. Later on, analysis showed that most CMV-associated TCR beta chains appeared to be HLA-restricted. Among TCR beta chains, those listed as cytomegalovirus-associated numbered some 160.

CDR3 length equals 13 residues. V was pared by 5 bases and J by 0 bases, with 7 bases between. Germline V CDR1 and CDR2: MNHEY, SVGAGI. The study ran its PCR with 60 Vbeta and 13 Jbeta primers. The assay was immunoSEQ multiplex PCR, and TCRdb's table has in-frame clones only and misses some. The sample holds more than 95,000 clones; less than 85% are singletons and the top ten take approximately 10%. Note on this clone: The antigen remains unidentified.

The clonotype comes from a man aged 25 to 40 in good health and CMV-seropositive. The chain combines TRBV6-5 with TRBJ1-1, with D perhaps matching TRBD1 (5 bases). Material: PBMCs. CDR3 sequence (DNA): TGTGCCAGCAGTGACAGCATGAACACTGAAGCTTTCTTT. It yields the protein CASSDSMNTEAFF.